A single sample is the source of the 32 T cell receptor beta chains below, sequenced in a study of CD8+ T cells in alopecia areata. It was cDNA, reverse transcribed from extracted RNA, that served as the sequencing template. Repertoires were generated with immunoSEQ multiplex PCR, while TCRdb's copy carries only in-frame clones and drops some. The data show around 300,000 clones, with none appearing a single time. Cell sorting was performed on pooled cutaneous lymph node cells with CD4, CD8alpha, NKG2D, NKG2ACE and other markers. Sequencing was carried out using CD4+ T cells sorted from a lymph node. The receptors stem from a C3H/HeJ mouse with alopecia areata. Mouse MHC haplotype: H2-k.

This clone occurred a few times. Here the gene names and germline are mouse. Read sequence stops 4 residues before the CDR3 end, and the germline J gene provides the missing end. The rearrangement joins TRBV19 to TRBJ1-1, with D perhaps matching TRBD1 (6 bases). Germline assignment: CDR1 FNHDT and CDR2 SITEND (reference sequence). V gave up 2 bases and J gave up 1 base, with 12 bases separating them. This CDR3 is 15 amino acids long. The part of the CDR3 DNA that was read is TGTGCCAGCAGTATGGGGGGACAACTAAACACA. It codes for CASSMGGQLNT. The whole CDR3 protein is CASSMGGQLNTEVFF.

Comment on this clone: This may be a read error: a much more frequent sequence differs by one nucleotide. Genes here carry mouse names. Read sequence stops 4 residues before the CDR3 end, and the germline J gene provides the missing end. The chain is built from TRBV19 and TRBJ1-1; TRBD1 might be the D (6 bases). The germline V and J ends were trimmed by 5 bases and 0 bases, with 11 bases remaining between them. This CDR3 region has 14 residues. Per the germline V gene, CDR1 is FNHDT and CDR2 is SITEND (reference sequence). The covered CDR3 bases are TGTGCCAGCAGAGCCGGGACAACAAACACA. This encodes CASRAGTTNT. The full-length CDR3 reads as CASRAGTTNTEVFF. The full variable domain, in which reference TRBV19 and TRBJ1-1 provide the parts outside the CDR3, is GGIITQTPKFLIGQEGQKLTLKCQQNFNHDTMYWYRQDSGKGLRLIYYSITENDLQKGDLSEGYDASREKKSSFSLTVTSAQKNEMAVFLCASRAGTTNTEVFFGKGTRLTVV.

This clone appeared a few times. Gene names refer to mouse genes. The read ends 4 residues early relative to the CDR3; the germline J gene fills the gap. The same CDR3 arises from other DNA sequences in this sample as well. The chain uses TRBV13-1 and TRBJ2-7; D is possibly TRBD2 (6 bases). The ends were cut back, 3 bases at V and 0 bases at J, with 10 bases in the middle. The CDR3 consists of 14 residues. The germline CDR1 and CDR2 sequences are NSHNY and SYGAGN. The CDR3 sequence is CASSAGGSSYEQYF. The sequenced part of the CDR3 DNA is TGTGCCAGCAGTGCCGGGGGGAGCTCCTAT.

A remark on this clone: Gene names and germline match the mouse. The CDR3 bases that were read are TGCACCTGCAGTGCAGATATGACAGACTAT. Translation: CTCSADMTDY. The full CDR3 protein reads CTCSADMTDYEQYF. This chain connects TRBV1 to TRBJ2-7, with D maybe TRBD1 (5 bases). The read ends 4 residues early relative to the CDR3; the germline J gene fills the gap. V lost 0 bases to trimming and J lost 3 bases, with 9 bases between them. Germline CDR1 reads NSQYPW; CDR2 reads LRSPGD (reference sequence). This CDR3 has 14 amino acids. Complete variable domain (other parts from reference TRBV1 and TRBJ2-7): VTLLEQNPRWRLVPRGQAVNLRCILKNSQYPWMSWYQQDLQKQLQWLFTLRSPGDKEVKSLPGADYLATRVTDTELRLQVANMSQGRTLYCTCSADMTDYEQYFGPGTRLTVL.

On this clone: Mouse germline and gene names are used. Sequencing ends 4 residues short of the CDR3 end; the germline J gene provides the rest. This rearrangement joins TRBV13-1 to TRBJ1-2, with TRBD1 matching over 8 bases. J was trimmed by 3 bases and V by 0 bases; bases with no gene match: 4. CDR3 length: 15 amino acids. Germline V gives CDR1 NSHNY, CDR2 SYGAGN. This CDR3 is CASSDANRGDSDYTF. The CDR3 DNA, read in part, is TGTGCCAGCAGTGATGCAAACAGGGGGGACTCC.

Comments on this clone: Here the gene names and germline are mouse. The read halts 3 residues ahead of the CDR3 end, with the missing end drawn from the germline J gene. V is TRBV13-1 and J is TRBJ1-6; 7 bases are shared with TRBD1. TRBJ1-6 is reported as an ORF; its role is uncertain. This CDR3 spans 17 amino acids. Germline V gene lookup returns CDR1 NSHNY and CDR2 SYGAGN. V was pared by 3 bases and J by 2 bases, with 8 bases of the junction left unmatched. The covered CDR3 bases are TGTGCCAGCAGTGGGGACAGCACCGGGGCCTATAATTCGCCC. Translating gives CASSGDSTGAYNSP. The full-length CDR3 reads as CASSGDSTGAYNSPLYF.

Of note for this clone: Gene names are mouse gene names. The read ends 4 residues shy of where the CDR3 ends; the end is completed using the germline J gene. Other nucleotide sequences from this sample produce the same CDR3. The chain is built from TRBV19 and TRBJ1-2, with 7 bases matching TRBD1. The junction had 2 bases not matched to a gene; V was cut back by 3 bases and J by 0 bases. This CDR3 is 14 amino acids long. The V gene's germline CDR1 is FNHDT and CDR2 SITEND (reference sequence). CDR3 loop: CASSKDRANSDYTF. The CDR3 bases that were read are TGTGCCAGCAGTAAAGACAGGGCAAACTCC.

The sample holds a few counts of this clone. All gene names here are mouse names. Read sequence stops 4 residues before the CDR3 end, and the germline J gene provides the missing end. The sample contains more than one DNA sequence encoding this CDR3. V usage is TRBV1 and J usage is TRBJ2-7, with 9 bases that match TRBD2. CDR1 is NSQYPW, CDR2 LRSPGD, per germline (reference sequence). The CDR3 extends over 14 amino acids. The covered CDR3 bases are TGCACCTGCAGTGCAGAAACTGGGGGGTAT. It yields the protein CTCSAETGGY. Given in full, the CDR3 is CTCSAETGGYEQYF.

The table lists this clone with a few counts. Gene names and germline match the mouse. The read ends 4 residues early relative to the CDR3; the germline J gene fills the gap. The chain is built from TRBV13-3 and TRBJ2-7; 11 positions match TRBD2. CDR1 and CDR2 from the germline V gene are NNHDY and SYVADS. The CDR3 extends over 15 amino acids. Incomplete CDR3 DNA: TGTGCCAGCAGTCCTAAACTGGGGGGGCGCGAT. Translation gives CASSPKLGGRD. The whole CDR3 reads CASSPKLGGRDEQYF.

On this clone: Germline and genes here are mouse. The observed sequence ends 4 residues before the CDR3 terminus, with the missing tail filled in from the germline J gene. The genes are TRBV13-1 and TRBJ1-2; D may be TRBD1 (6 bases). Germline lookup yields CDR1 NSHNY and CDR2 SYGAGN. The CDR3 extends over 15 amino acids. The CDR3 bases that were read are TGTGCCAGCAGTGTTCAGGGACTGGGGGGGCGC. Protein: CASSVQGLGGR. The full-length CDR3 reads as CASSVQGLGGRDYTF.

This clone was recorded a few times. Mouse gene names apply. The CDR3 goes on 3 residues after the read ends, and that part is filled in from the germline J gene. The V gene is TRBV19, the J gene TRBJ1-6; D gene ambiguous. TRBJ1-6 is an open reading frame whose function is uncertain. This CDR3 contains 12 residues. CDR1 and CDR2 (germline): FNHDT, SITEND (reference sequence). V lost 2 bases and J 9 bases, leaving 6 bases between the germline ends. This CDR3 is CASSMRVSPLYF. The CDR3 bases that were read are TGTGCCAGCAGTATGAGGGTTTCGCCC.

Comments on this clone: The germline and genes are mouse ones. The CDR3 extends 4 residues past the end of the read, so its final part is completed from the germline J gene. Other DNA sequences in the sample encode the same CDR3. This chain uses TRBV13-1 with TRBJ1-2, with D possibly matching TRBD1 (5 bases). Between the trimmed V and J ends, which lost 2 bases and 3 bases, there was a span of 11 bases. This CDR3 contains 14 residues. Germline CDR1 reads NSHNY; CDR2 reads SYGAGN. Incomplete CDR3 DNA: TGTGCCAGCAGTGAGCAGGGCGGGGACTCC. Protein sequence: CASSEQGGDS. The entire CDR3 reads CASSEQGGDSDYTF.

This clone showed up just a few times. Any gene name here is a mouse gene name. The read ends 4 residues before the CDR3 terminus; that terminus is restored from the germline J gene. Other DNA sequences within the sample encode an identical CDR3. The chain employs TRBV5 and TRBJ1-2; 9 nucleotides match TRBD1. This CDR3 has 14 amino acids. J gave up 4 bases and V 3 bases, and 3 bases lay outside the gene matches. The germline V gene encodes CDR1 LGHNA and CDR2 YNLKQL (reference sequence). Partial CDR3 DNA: TGTGCCAGCAGCCAGGACAGGGGAGGCTCC. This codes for CASSQDRGGS. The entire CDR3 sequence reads CASSQDRGGSDYTF.

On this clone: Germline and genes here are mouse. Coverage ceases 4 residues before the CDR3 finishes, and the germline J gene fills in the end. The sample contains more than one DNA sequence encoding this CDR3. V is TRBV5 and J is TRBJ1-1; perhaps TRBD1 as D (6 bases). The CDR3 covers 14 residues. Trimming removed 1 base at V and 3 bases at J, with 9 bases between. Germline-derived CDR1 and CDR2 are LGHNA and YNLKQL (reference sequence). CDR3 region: CASSQGGGDTEVFF. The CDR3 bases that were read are TGTGCCAGCAGCCAAGGAGGGGGGGACACA.

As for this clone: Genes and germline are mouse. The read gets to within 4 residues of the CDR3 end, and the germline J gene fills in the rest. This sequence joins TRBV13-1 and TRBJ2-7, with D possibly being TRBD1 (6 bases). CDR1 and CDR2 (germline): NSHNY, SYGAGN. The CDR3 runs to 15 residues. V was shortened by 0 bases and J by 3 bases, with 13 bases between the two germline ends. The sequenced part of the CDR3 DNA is TGTGCCAGCAGTGATGCCTCGGGACATTTCTAT. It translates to CASSDASGHFY. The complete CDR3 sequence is CASSDASGHFYEQYF.

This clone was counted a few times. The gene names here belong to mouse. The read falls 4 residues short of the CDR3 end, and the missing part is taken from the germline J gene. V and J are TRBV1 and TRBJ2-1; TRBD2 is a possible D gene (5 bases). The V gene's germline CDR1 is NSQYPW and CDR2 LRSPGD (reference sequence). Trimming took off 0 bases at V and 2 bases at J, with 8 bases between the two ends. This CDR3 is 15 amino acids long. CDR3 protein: CTCSAELADYAEQFF. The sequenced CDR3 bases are TGCACCTGCAGTGCAGAACTGGCTGACTATGCT.

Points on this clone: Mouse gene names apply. The DNA read from the CDR3 is TGCACCTGCAGTGCAGCAGGGTCAAACTCC. It is translated as CTCSAAGSNS. The whole CDR3 protein reads CTCSAAGSNSDYTF. The chain carries TRBV1 and TRBJ1-2, with D possibly TRBD1 on 5 matching bases. The read gets to within 4 residues of the CDR3 end, and the germline J gene fills in the rest. Looked up from germline, CDR1 is NSQYPW and CDR2 is LRSPGD (reference sequence). The CDR3 covers 14 residues. The V and J ends lost 1 base and 0 bases respectively, with 6 bases between them.

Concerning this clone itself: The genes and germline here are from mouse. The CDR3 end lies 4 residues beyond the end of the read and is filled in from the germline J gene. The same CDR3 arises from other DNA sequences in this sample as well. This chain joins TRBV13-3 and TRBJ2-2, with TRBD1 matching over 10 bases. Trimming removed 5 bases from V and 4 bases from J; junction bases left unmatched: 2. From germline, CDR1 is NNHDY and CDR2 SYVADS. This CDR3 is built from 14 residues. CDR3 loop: CASSGTGVTGQLYF. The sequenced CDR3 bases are TGTGCCAGCAGCGGGACAGGGGTCACCGGG.

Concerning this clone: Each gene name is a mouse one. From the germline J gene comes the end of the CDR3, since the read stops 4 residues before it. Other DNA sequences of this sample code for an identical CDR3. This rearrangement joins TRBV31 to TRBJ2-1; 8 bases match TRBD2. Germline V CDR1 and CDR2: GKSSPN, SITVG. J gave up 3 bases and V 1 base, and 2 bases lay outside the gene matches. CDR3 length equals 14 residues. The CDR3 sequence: CAWSPTGGYAEQFF. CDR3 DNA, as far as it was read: TGTGCCTGGAGTCCCACTGGGGGCTATGCT.

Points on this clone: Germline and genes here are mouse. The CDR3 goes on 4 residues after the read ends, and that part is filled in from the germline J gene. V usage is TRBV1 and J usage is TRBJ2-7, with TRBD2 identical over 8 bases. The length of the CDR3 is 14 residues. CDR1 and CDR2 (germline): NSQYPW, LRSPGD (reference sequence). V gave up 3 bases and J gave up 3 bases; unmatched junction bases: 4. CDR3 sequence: CTCSAPGTGYEQYF. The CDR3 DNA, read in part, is TGCACCTGCAGTGCCCCCGGGACTGGCTAT. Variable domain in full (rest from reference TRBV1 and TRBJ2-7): VTLLEQNPRWRLVPRGQAVNLRCILKNSQYPWMSWYQQDLQKQLQWLFTLRSPGDKEVKSLPGADYLATRVTDTELRLQVANMSQGRTLYCTCSAPGTGYEQYFGPGTRLTVL.

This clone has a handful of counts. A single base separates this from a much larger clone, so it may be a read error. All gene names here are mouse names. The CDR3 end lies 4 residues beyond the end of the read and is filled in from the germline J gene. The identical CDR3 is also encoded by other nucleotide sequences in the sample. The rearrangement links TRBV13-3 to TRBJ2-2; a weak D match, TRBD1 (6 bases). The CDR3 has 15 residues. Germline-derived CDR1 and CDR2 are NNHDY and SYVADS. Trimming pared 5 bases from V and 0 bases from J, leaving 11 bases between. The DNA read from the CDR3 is TGTGCCAGCAGCCCCGGGACATCAAACACCGGG. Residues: CASSPGTSNTG. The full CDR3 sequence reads CASSPGTSNTGQLYF.

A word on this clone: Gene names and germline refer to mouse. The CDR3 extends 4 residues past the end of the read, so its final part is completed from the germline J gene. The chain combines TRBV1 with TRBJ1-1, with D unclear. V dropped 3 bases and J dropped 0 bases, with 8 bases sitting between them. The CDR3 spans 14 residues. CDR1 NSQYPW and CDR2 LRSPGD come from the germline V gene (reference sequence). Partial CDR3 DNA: TGCACCTGCAGTGCTCTTAGGGCAAACACA. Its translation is CTCSALRANT. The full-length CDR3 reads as CTCSALRANTEVFF.

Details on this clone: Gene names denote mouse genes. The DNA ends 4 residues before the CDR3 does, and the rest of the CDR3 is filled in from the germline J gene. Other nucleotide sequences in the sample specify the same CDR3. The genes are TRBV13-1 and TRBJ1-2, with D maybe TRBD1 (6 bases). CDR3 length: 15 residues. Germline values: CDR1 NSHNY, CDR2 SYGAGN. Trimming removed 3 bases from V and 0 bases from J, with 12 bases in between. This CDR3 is CASSGSGTTNSDYTF. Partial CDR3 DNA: TGTGCCAGCAGTGGCTCCGGGACAACAAACTCC.

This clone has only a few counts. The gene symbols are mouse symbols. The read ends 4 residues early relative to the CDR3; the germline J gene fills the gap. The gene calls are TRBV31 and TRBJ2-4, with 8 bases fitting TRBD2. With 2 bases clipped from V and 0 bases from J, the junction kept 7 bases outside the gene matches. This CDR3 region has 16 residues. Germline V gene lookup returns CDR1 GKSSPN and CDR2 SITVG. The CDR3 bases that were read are TGTGCCTGGAGTGGCGGGGGGGCGCGGAGTCAAAAC. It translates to CAWSGGGARSQN. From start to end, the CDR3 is CAWSGGGARSQNTLYF.

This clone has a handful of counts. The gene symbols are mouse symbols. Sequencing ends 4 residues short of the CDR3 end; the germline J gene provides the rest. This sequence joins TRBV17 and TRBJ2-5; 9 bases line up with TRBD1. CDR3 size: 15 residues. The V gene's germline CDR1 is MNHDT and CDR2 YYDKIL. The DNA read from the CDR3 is TGTGCTAGCAGTCCTCCCGGGACAGGGAAAGAC. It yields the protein CASSPPGTGKD. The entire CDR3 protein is CASSPPGTGKDTQYF.

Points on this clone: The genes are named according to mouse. The sequenced CDR3 bases are TGTGCCAGCAGCCAAGATGGGACTGGGGGGAACTATGCT. It specifies CASSQDGTGGNYA. The CDR3 in full is CASSQDGTGGNYAEQFF. The chain employs TRBV5 and TRBJ2-1, with 12 bases that match TRBD2. Sequencing ends 4 residues short of the CDR3 end; the germline J gene provides the rest. CDR1 LGHNA and CDR2 YNLKQL come from the germline V gene (reference sequence). CDR3 size: 17 residues. J was trimmed by 1 base and V by 0 bases; bases with no gene match: 1.

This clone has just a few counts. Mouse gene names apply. CDR3 region: CASSQDSGYSYEQYF. The sequenced CDR3 bases are TGTGCCAGCAGCCAAGATTCAGGGTACTCCTAT. This chain connects TRBV5 to TRBJ2-7, with D perhaps matching TRBD1 (5 bases). The CDR3 extends 4 residues past the end of the read, so its final part is completed from the germline J gene. CDR3 length: 15 amino acids. Trimming cost V 0 bases and J 0 bases, with 9 bases left between them. Germline CDR1 and CDR2: LGHNA and YNLKQL (reference sequence).

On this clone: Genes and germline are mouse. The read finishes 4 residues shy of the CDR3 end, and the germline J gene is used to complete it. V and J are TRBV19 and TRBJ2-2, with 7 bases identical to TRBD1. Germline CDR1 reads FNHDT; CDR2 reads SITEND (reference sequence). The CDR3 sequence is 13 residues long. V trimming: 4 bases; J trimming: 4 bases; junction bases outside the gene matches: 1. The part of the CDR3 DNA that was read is TGTGCCAGCAGTTCAGGGGGCACCGGG. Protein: CASSSGGTG. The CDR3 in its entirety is CASSSGGTGQLYF. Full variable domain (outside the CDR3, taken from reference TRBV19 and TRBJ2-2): GGIITQTPKFLIGQEGQKLTLKCQQNFNHDTMYWYRQDSGKGLRLIYYSITENDLQKGDLSEGYDASREKKSSFSLTVTSAQKNEMAVFLCASSSGGTGQLYFGEGSKLTVL.

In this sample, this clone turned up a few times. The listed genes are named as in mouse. CDR3 DNA (partial): TGTGCCAGCAGTGAGGCCGGGACAGGGGGGACA. Its protein product is CASSEAGTGGT. The CDR3 as a whole reads CASSEAGTGGTEVFF. This chain uses TRBV13-1 with TRBJ1-1; 11 bases are shared with TRBD1. The read gets to within 4 residues of the CDR3 end, and the germline J gene fills in the rest. The CDR3 length is 15 residues. Germline values: CDR1 NSHNY, CDR2 SYGAGN.

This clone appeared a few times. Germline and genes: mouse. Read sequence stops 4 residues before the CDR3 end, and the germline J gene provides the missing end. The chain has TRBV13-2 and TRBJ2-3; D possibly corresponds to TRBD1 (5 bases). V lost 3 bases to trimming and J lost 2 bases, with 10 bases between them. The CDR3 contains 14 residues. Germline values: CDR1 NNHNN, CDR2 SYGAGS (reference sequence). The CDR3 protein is CASGGRGDAETLYF. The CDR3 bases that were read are TGTGCCAGCGGTGGGAGGGGTGATGCAGAA.

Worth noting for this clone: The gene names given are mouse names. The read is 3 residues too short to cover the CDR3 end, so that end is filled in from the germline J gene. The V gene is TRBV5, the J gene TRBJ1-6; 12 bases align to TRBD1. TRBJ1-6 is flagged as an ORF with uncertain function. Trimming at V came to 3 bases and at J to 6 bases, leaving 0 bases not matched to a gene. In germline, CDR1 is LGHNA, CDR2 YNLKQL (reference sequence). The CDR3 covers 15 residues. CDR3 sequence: CASSQGQGANSPLYF. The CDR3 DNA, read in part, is TGTGCCAGCAGCCAGGGACAGGGGGCTAATTCGCCC.

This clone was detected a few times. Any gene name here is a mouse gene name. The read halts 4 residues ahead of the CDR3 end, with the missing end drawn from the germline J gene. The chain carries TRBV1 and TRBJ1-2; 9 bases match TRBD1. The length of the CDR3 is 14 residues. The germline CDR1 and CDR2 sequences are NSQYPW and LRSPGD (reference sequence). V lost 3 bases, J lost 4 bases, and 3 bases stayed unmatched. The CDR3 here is CTCSAGTGISDYTF. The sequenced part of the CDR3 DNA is TGCACCTGCAGTGCCGGGACAGGGATCTCC.